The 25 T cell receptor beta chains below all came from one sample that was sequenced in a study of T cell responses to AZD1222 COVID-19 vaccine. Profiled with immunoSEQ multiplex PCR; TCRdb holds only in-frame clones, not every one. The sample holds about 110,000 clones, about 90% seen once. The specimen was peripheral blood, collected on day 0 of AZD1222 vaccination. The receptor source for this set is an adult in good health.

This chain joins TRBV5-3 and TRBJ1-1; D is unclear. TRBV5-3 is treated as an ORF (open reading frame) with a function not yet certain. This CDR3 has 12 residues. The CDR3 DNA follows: TGTGCTAAAATTGGAAGGAACACTGAAGCTTTCTTT. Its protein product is CAKIGRNTEAFF.

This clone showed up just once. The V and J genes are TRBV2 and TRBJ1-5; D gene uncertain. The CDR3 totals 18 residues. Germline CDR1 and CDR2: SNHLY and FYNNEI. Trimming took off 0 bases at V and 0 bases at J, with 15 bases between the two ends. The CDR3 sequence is CASSEAEPAGYSNQPQHF. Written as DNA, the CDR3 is TGTGCCAGCAGTGAAGCGGAGCCAGCAGGTTATAGCAATCAGCCCCAGCATTTT.

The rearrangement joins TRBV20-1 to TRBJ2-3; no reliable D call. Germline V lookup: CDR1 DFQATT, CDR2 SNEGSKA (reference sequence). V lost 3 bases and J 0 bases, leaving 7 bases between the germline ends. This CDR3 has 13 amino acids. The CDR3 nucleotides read TGCAGTGCTAGTACAGAAAGCACAGATACGCAGTATTTT. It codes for CSASTESTDTQYF.

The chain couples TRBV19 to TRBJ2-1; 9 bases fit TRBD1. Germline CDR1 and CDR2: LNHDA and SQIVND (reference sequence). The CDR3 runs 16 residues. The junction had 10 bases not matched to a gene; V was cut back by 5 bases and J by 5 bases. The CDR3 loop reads CASSLSRDRANNEQFF. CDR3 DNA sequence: TGTGCCAGTAGTCTCAGCCGGGACAGGGCCAACAATGAGCAGTTCTTC.

CDR3 protein: CASSQDRSRDNSPLHF. As DNA, the CDR3 is TGCGCCAGCAGCCAAGACAGGTCTAGAGATAATTCACCCCTCCACTTT. The genes are TRBV4-1 and TRBJ1-6; D is undetermined. V lost 0 bases and J 5 bases, leaving 11 bases between the germline ends. Germline-derived CDR1 and CDR2 are MGHRA and YSYEKL. This CDR3 has 16 amino acids.

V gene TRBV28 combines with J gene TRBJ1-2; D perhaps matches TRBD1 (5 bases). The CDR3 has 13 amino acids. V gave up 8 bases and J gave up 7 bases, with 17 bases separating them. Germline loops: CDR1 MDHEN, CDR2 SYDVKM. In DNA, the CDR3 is TGTGCCAGCTCTTCAGGGTGGATGGGTGGCTACACCTTC. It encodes CASSSGWMGGYTF.

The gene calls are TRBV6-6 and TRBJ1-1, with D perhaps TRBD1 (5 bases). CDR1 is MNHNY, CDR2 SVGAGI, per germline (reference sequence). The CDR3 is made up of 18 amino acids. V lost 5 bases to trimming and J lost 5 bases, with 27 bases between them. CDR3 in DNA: TGTGCCAGCAGTCCTCGAACCCCGATCCCTACAGGAGTGACTGAAGCTTTCTTT. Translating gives CASSPRTPIPTGVTEAFF.

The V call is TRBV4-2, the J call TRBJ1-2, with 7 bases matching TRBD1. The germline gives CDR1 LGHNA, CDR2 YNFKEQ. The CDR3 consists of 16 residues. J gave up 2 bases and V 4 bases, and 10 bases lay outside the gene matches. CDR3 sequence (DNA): TGTGCCAGCAGCCCGATGGGACAGCAACGAAACTATGGCTACACCTTC. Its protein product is CASSPMGQQRNYGYTF.

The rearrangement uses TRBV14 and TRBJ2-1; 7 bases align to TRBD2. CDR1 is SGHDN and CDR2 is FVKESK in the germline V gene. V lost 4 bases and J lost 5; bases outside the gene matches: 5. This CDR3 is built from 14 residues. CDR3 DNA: TGTGCCAGCAGCCCCCTGGCGGGGGACAATGAGCAGTTCTTC. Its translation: CASSPLAGDNEQFF.

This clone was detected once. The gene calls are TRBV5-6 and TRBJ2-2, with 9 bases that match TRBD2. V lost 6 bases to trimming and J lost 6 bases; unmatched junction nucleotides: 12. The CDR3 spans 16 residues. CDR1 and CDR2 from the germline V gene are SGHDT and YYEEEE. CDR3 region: CASTLVRGGAPGELFF. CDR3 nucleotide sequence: TGTGCCAGCACCCTGGTACGCGGGGGGGCACCCGGGGAGCTGTTTTTT.

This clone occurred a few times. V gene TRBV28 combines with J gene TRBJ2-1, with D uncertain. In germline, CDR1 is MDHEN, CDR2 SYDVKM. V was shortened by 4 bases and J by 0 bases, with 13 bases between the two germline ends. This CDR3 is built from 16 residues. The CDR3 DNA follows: TGTGCCAGCAGTTCCTGGGGTTCTAGCTCCTACAATGAGCAGTTCTTC. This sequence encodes CASSSWGSSSYNEQFF.

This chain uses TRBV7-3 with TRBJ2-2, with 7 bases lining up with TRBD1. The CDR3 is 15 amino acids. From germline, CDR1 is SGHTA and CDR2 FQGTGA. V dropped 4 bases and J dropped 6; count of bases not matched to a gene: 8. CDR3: CASSSRQGTSGELFF. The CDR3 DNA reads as TGTGCCAGCAGCTCCCGACAGGGTACCTCCGGGGAGCTGTTTTTT. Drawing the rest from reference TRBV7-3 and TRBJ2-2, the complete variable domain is GAGVSQTPSNKVTEKGKYVELRCDPISGHTALYWYRQSLGQGPEFLIYFQGTGAADDSGLPNDRFFAVRPEGSVSTLKIQRTERGDSAVYLCASSSRQGTSGELFFGEGSRLTVL.

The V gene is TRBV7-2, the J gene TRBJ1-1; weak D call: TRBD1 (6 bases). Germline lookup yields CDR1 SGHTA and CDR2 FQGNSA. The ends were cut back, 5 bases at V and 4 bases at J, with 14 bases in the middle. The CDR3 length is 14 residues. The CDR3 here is CASSPREGVTEAFF. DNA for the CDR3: TGTGCCAGCAGCCCCCGAGAGGGGGTCACTGAAGCTTTCTTT.

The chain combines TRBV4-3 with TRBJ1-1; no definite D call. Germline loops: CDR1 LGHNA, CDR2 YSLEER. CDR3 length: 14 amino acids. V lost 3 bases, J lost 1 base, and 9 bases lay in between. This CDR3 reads CASSHGRENTEAFF. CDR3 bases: TGCGCCAGCAGCCACGGACGGGAGAACACTGAAGCTTTCTTT.

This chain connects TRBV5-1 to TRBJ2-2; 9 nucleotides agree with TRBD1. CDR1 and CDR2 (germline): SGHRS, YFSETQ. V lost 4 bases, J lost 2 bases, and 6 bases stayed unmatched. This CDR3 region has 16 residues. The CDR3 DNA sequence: TGCGCCAGCAGCCCTGGGACAGGGAGTAACACCGGGGAGCTGTTTTTT. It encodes CASSPGTGSNTGELFF.

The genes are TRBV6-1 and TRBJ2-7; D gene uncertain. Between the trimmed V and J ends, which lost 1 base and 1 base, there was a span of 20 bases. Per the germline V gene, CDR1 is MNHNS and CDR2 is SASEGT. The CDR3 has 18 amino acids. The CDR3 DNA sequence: TGTGCCAGCAGTGAAGTTCCTCCCCGCCAGGCCGGTTCCTACGAGCAGTACTTC. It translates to CASSEVPPRQAGSYEQYF.

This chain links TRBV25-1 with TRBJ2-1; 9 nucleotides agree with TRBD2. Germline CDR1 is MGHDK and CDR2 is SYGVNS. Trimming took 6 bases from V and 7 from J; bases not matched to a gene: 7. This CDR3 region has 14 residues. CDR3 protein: CASRNSGSRNEQFF. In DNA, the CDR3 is TGTGCCAGCAGGAATAGCGGGAGTAGGAATGAGCAGTTCTTC.

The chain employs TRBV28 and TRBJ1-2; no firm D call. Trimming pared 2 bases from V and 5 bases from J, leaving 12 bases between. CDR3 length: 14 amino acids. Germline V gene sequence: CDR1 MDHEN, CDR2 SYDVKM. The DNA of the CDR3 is TGTGCCAGCAGTTTACTTTCGGCCGCGTATGGCTACACCTTC. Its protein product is CASSLLSAAYGYTF.

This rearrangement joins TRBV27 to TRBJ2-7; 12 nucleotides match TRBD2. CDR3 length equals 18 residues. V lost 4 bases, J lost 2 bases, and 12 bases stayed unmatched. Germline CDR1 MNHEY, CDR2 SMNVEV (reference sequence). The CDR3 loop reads CASSSQRTSGITPYEQYF. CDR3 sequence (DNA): TGTGCCAGCAGTTCACAACGGACTAGCGGGATTACCCCCTACGAGCAGTACTTC.

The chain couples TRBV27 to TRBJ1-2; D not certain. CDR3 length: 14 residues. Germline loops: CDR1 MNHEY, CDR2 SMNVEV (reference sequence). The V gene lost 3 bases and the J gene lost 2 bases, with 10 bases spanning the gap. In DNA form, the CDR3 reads TGTGCCAGCAGTTTGGTACAATCCAACTATGGCTACACCTTC. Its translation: CASSLVQSNYGYTF.

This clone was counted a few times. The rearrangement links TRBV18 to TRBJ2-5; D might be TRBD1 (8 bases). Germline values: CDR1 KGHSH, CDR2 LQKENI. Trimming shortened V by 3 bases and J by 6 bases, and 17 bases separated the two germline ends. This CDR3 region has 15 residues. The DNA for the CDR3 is TGTGCCAGCTCACCCCCAACAGGGGGACTACAGACCCAGTACTTC. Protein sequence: CASSPPTGGLQTQYF.

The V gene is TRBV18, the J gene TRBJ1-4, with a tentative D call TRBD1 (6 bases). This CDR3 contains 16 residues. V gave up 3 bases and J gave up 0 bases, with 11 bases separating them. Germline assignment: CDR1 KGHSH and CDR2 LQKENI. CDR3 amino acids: CASSPTGSATNEKLFF. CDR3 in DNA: TGTGCCAGCTCACCGACAGGAAGCGCAACTAATGAAAAACTGTTTTTT. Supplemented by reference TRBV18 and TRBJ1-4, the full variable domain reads NAGVMQNPRHLVRRRGQEARLRCSPMKGHSHVYWYRQLPEEGLKFMVYLQKENIIDESGMPKERFSAEFPKEGPSILRIQQVVRGDSAAYFCASSPTGSATNEKLFFGSGTQLSVL.

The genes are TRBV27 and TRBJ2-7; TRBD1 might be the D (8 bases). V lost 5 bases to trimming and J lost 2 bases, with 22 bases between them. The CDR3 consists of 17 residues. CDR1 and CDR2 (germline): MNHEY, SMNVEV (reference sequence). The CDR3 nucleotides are TGTGCCAGCAGTCCCTACCGGGGGGACAGGATTACCTACGAGCAGTACTTC. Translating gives CASSPYRGDRITYEQYF.

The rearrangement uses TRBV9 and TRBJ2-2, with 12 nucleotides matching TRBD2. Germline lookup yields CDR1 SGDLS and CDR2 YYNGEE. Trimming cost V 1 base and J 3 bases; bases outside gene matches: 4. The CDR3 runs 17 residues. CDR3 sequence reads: CASSVTRLAGDTGELFF. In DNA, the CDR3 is TGTGCCAGCAGCGTAACCCGACTAGCGGGGGACACCGGGGAGCTGTTTTTT.

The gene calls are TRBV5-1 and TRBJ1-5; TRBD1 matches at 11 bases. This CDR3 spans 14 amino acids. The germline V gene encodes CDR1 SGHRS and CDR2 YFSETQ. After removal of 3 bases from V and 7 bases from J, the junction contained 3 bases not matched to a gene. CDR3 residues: CASSWTGGEQPQHF. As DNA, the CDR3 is TGCGCCAGCAGCTGGACAGGGGGCGAACAGCCCCAGCATTTT.